Presented here are 10 T cell receptor beta chains from one specimen sequenced in a study of beta chain features in type 1 diabetes. Of the isolated RNA, all was reverse transcribed, and so the sequenced material was expressed TCRB transcripts. Here immunoSEQ multiplex PCR was the method, and the copy in TCRdb shows in-frame clones only, minus some. The table shows hundreds of thousands of clones, with approximately 15% occurring only once. Sequencing input: central memory CD4+ T cells from blood. These receptors came from a man aged 30 to 45 in good health.

This clone was seen only a few times. The V gene is TRBV4-2, the J gene TRBJ1-5; 8 bases fit TRBD1. There are 15 residues in the CDR3. After removal of 5 bases from V and 4 bases from J, the junction contained 7 bases not matched to a gene. CDR1 LGHNA and CDR2 YNFKEQ come from the germline V gene. The CDR3 loop reads CASSLVRDRNQPQHF. CDR3 nucleotide sequence: TGTGCCAGCAGCTTGGTGAGGGACAGGAATCAGCCCCAGCATTTT.

This chain joins TRBV7-8 and TRBJ2-7, with TRBD2 identical over 10 bases. The V gene end was trimmed by 5 bases and the J gene end by 2 bases; junction bases not matched to a gene: 6. Per the germline V gene, CDR1 is SGHVS and CDR2 is FQNEAQ. This CDR3 has 15 residues. The CDR3 is CASSKRTSGPYEQYF. In DNA, the CDR3 is TGTGCCAGCAGCAAAAGGACTAGCGGACCCTACGAGCAGTACTTC.

This clone came up a few times. This chain joins TRBV4-1 and TRBJ1-2, with D unclear. The CDR3 is 14 amino acids. The V gene lost 4 bases and the J gene lost 8 bases, with 17 bases spanning the gap. Looked up from germline, CDR1 is MGHRA and CDR2 is YSYEKL. CDR3 protein: CASSLRRGHEGYTF. The CDR3 coding sequence is TGCGCCAGCAGCCTACGCCGAGGGCATGAGGGCTACACCTTC.

In regard to this clone: The same CDR3 can be traced to other DNA sequences in this sample. The V call is TRBV9, the J call TRBJ1-5, with a weak D call TRBD1 (5 bases). There are 14 residues in the CDR3. CDR1 is SGDLS and CDR2 is YYNGEE in the germline V gene. Trimming took 2 bases from V and 7 from J, leaving 13 bases between them. CDR3 in DNA: TGTGCCAGCAGCGTGGAGCCAGGGAACCAGCCCCAGCATTTT. This translates into CASSVEPGNQPQHF. Variable domain in full (rest from reference TRBV9 and TRBJ1-5): DSGVTQTPKHLITATGQRVTLRCSPRSGDLSVYWYQQSLDQGLQFLIQYYNGEERAKGNILERFSAQQFPDLHSELNLSSLELGDSALYFCASSVEPGNQPQHFGDGTRLSIL.

CDR3 sequence: CASSLAGGGETQYF. In nucleotides, the CDR3 is TGTGCCAGCAGTCTAGCGGGAGGTGGAGAGACCCAGTACTTC. This chain joins TRBV5-4 and TRBJ2-5; TRBD2 aligns across 11 bases. J gave up 4 bases and V 5 bases, and 4 bases lay outside the gene matches. The CDR3 contains 14 residues. Germline V gene data show CDR1 as SGHNT and CDR2 as YYREEE (reference sequence).

This clone was seen more than once but under ten times. This sequence joins TRBV7-6 and TRBJ2-5, with D unresolved. The V gene's germline CDR1 is SGHVS and CDR2 FNYEAQ. V was cut by 5 bases and J by 2 bases, with 9 bases left in between. CDR3 length equals 13 residues. The CDR3 sequence is CASSDTEQETQYF. CDR3 nucleotide sequence: TGTGCCAGCAGCGATACTGAACAAGAGACCCAGTACTTC. Full variable domain (remainder filled in from reference TRBV7-6 and TRBJ2-5): GAGVSQSPRYKVTKRGQDVALRCDPISGHVSLYWYRQALGQGPEFLTYFNYEAQQDKSGLPNDRFSAERPEGSISTLTIQRTEQRDSAMYRCASSDTEQETQYFGPGTRLLVL.

The chain joins TRBV27 to TRBJ2-1, with D possibly matching TRBD1 (6 bases). CDR1 and CDR2 (germline): MNHEY, SMNVEV (reference sequence). The CDR3 extends over 17 amino acids. V was shortened by 5 bases and J by 7 bases, with 24 bases between the two germline ends. This chain's CDR3 is CASSPTPPGAYLNEQFF. The CDR3 DNA is TGTGCCAGCAGTCCCACCCCCCCAGGGGCCTACTTAAATGAGCAGTTCTTC.

This clone was counted a few times. The chain recombines TRBV2 with TRBJ2-2; D uncertain. Germline V gives CDR1 SNHLY, CDR2 FYNNEI. The CDR3 length is 14 residues. Trimming shortened V by 6 bases and J by 0 bases, and 8 bases separated the two germline ends. The CDR3, as DNA: TGTGCCAGCAGGCGGTTCGCGAACACCGGGGAGCTGTTTTTT. Translation gives CASRRFANTGELFF.

With respect to this clone: At one boundary the junction diverges from the germline segment, which might be a read error. The chain carries TRBV7-7 and TRBJ2-5; TRBD2 might be the D (7 bases). The CDR3 sequence is 16 residues long. Germline CDR1 and CDR2: SSHAT and FNYEAQ (reference sequence). CDR3 sequence (DNA): TGCGCCAGCAGCCAAGCTACCTGGGGGGGCACAAAGACCCAGTACTTC. Its translation is CASSQATWGGTKTQYF.

The chain has TRBV7-2 and TRBJ2-1; 8 bases agree with TRBD1. The ends lost 6 bases at V and 6 bases at J; junction bases unmatched: 16. The CDR3 totals 17 residues. Germline CDR1 is SGHTA and CDR2 is FQGNSA. CDR3 in amino acids: CASRPLTGTGESNEQFF. CDR3 in DNA: TGTGCCAGCAGGCCTCTCACCGGGACAGGAGAGAGCAATGAGCAGTTCTTC.